This T cell receptor (beta chain) was sequenced for a study of human T cells and chemical hapten exposure. This clonotype was seen many times. TCRdb fed the RACE reads into MiXCR, producing one record per CDR3 protein. The sample shows roughly 360,000 distinct CDR3 sequences, about 4.4% of them seen only once. Time point denoted: patch test 1, 2 weeks after DPC sensitization. Regarding treatment: therapeutic diphenylcyclopropenone sensitization with weekly scalp DPC. Germline values: CDR1 SEHNR, CDR2 FQNEAQ (reference sequence). The CDR3 is made up of 16 amino acids. The V and J ends lost 0 bases and 3 bases, in that order; junction bases with no gene match: 3.

Source: whole blood, taken in connection with sensitization to the hapten diphenylcyclopropenone (DPC). This chain joins TRBV7-9 and TRBJ1-4; 8 positions agree with TRBD1. The sequence came from a woman aged 45-65 years with alopecia areata. Some clones in this sample may be carry-over from other donors' samples. CDR3: CASSLARTGSNEKLFF. The CDR3 DNA reads TGTGCCAGCAGCTTAGCCCGGACAGGGTCTAATGAAAAACTGTTTTTT.